Listed here are 14 T cell receptor beta chains from one sample, sequenced in a study of cytomegalovirus exposure and HLA in healthy donors. The method was immunoSEQ multiplex PCR; TCRdb's version includes in-frame clones alone and lacks a portion of them. The sample has around 150,000 clones; just over 90% are singletons. Sequenced sample: PBMCs. The receptors were sampled from a young man in good health and CMV-seronegative.

V usage is TRBV19 and J usage is TRBJ2-3; D unresolved. With 7 bases removed from V and 0 bases from J, the gap between germline ends came to 8 bases. The CDR3 has 13 residues. Germline lookup yields CDR1 LNHDA and CDR2 SQIVND (reference sequence). The CDR3 is CASMAYSTDTQYF. In DNA form, the CDR3 reads TGTGCCAGTATGGCTTATAGCACAGATACGCAGTATTTT.

The rearrangement uses TRBV27 and TRBJ2-5; D possibly corresponds to TRBD2 (5 bases). The V end lost 2 bases, the J end lost 5 bases, and 12 bases lay between the germline ends. The CDR3 totals 14 residues. Germline lookup yields CDR1 MNHEY and CDR2 SMNVEV (reference sequence). CDR3 protein: CASSLQRLGETQYF. The CDR3 DNA is TGTGCCAGCAGTTTACAGCGGTTGGGGGAGACCCAGTACTTC.

Details on this clone: This sample also contains other DNA sequences that code for the same CDR3. This chain joins TRBV27 and TRBJ1-1; D call uncertain. V dropped 3 bases and J dropped 1 base, with 6 bases sitting between them. Germline CDR1 MNHEY, CDR2 SMNVEV (reference sequence). This CDR3 has 13 residues. The CDR3: CASSLRENTEAFF. CDR3 coding DNA: TGTGCCAGCAGTTTGAGGGAGAACACTGAAGCTTTCTTT.

V gene TRBV5-1 combines with J gene TRBJ2-3, with 7 nucleotides matching TRBD1. This CDR3 comprises 15 residues. J lost 1 base, V lost 2 bases, and 4 bases had no gene match. Germline V CDR1 and CDR2: SGHRS, YFSETQ. In DNA, the CDR3 is TGCGCCAGCAGCTTTGAGGGGGCCCGCACAGATACGCAGTATTTT. Its translation: CASSFEGARTDTQYF.

This chain uses TRBV10-3 with TRBJ2-7; the D is unclear. V shed 2 bases and J shed 0 bases, with 5 bases lying between them. Germline V lookup: CDR1 ENHRY, CDR2 SYGVKD. The CDR3 contains 13 residues. In nucleotides, the CDR3 is TGTGCCATCAGTGAGGAGTCCTCCTACGAGCAGTACTTC. As protein: CAISEESSYEQYF.

The V gene is TRBV7-2, the J gene TRBJ1-1; 9 bases match TRBD1. Trimming cost V 5 bases and J 4 bases; bases outside gene matches: 2. The CDR3 is made up of 13 amino acids. Germline loops: CDR1 SGHTA, CDR2 FQGNSA. This CDR3 reads CASSMTGGTEAFF. CDR3 nucleotides: TGTGCCAGCAGCATGACAGGGGGCACTGAAGCTTTCTTT.

The rearrangement links TRBV27 to TRBJ1-2; TRBD1 agrees at 7 bases. Per germline, CDR1 MNHEY and CDR2 SMNVEV (reference sequence). Trimming took 5 bases from V and 4 from J; bases not matched to a gene: 10. The CDR3 has 15 amino acids. The CDR3 here is CASSPDRRGIYGYTF. The CDR3 region has the DNA TGTGCCAGCAGTCCGGACAGGAGGGGGATCTATGGCTACACCTTC.

V is TRBV6-5 and J is TRBJ1-1, with 10 bases lining up with TRBD1. The CDR3 runs to 15 residues. The germline V gene encodes CDR1 MNHEY and CDR2 SVGAGI. V lost 6 bases, J lost 4 bases, and 8 bases stayed unmatched. The CDR3 DNA reads TGTGCCAGCAGCCGACAGGGGGCTAGAACCACTGAAGCTTTCTTT. This encodes CASSRQGARTTEAFF.

V usage is TRBV2 and J usage is TRBJ2-3; 7 bases map to TRBD1. Germline CDR1 SNHLY, CDR2 FYNNEI. This CDR3 has 15 amino acids. V gave up 10 bases and J gave up 2 bases; unmatched junction bases: 12. The CDR3 reads CATTKQGPLTDTQYF. The CDR3 DNA sequence: TGTGCCACCACCAAACAGGGGCCACTCACAGATACGCAGTATTTT.

The genes are TRBV5-5 and TRBJ1-2; TRBD1 is a possible D gene (6 bases). The germline V gene has CDR1 SGHKS and CDR2 YYEKEE (reference sequence). The ends were cut back, 0 bases at V and 10 bases at J, with 16 bases in the middle. CDR3 size: 14 residues. The CDR3 coding sequence is TGTGCCAGCAGCTTGGTCCTTATGACAGGTTTCTACACCTTC. Protein product: CASSLVLMTGFYTF. Supplemented by reference TRBV5-5 and TRBJ1-2, the full variable domain reads DAGVTQSPTHLIKTRGQQVTLRCSPISGHKSVSWYQQVLGQGPQFIFQYYEKEERGRGNFPDRFSARQFPNYSSELNVNALLLGDSALYLCASSLVLMTGFYTFGSGTRLTVV.

V gene TRBV5-1 combines with J gene TRBJ2-7, with 8 bases that match TRBD1. The CDR3 extends over 13 amino acids. CDR1 and CDR2 from the germline V gene are SGHRS and YFSETQ. The V gene end was trimmed by 4 bases and the J gene end by 2 bases; junction bases not matched to a gene: 2. CDR3 sequence (DNA): TGCGCCAGCAGCCGGGACAGGACCTACGAGCAGTACTTC. This sequence encodes CASSRDRTYEQYF.

The chain carries TRBV7-9 and TRBJ1-1; the match to TRBD1 covers 7 bases. V dropped 3 bases and J dropped 0; count of bases not matched to a gene: 10. The CDR3 length is 17 residues. Germline CDR1 reads SEHNR; CDR2 reads FQNEAQ (reference sequence). The CDR3 nucleotides are TGTGCCAGCAGCTTCATACCACGGACAGGAATGAACACTGAAGCTTTCTTT. Its translation is CASSFIPRTGMNTEAFF. Full variable domain (rest looked up from reference TRBV7-9 and TRBJ1-1): DTGVSQNPRHKITKRGQNVTFRCDPISEHNRLYWYRQTLGQGPEFLTYFQNEAQLEKSRLLSDRFSAERPKGSFSTLEIQRTEQGDSAMYLCASSFIPRTGMNTEAFFGQGTRLTVV.

The gene calls are TRBV7-9 and TRBJ2-1; 7 positions match TRBD2. This CDR3 is 16 amino acids long. The junction had 5 bases not matched to a gene; V was cut back by 1 base and J by 2 bases. Germline values: CDR1 SEHNR, CDR2 FQNEAQ (reference sequence). The CDR3 DNA reads TGTGCCAGCAGCTTAGGGCTAGCGGAGCCCTACAATGAGCAGTTCTTC. Its translation: CASSLGLAEPYNEQFF.

V is TRBV20-1 and J is TRBJ1-1; D ambiguous. Between the trimmed V and J ends, which lost 7 bases and 5 bases, there was a span of 11 bases. Looked up from germline, CDR1 is DFQATT and CDR2 is SNEGSKA (reference sequence). The CDR3 totals 11 residues. CDR3 DNA sequence: TGCAGTGTGGAGAGCGCTACTGAAGCTTTCTTT. Its translation: CSVESATEAFF.